This TCR beta chain was profiled in a study of T cell changes during pregnancy in multiple sclerosis. This table comes from immunoSEQ multiplex PCR, and its TCRdb copy is limited to in-frame clones, with some not included. The sample shows approximately 61,000 clones, roughly 87% of them seen only once. CDR3 length: 16 residues. Looked up from germline, CDR1 is KGHSH and CDR2 is LQKENI. Trimming removed 5 bases from V and 0 bases from J, with 11 bases in between. The source is a female donor with multiple sclerosis, enrolled in a pregnancy study. This chain joins TRBV18 and TRBJ2-6, with D maybe TRBD1 (5 bases). This sample comprised peripheral blood, obtained in the first trimester of pregnancy. The CDR3 DNA reads as TGTGCCAGCTCAATGACCAGGGACTCTGGGGCCAACGTCCTGACTTTC. This sequence encodes CASSMTRDSGANVLTF.